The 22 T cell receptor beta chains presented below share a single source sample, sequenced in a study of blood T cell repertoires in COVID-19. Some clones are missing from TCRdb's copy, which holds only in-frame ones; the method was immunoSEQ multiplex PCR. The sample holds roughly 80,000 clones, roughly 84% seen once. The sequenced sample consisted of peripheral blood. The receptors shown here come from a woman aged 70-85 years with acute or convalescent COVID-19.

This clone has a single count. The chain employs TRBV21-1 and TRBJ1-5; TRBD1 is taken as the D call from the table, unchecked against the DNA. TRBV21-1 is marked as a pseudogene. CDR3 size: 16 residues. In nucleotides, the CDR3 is TGTGCCAGCAGCAAAGCCGGGACAGGGTATGATCAGCCCCAGCATTTT. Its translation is CASSKAGTGYDQPQHF.

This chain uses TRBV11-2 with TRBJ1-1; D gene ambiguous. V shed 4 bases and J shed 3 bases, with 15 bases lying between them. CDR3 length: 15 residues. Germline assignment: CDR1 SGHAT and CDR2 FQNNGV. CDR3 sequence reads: CASSSARRKDTEAFF. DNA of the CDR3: TGTGCCAGCAGCTCCGCCCGCAGGAAGGACACTGAAGCTTTCTTT. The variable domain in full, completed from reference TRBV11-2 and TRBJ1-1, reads EAGVAQSPRYKIIEKRQSVAFWCNPISGHATLYWYQQILGQGPKLLIQFQNNGVVDDSQLPKDRFSAERLKGVDSTLKIQPAKLEDSAVYLCASSSARRKDTEAFFGQGTRLTVV.

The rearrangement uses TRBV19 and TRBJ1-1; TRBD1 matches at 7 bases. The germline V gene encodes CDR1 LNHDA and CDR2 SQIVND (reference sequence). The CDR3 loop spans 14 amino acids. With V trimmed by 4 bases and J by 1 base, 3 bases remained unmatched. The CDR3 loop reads CASSTGTANTEAFF. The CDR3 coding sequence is TGTGCCAGTAGTACCGGGACAGCGAACACTGAAGCTTTCTTT.

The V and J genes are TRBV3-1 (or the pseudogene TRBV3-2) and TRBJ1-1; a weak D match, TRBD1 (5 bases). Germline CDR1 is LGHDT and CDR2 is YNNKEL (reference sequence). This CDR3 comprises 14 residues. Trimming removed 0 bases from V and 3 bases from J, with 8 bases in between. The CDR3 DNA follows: TGTGCCAGCAGCCAAGAATCAGGGTACACTGAAGCTTTCTTT. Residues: CASSQESGYTEAFF.

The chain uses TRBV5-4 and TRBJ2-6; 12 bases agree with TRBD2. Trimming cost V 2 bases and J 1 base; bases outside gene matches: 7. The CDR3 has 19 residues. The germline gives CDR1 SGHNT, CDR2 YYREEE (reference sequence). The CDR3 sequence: CASSLPLGLAGSGANVLTF. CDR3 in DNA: TGTGCCAGCAGCTTACCCCTGGGACTAGCGGGTTCTGGGGCCAACGTCCTGACTTTC. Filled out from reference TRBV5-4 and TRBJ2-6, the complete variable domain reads ETGVTQSPTHLIKTRGQQVTLRCSSQSGHNTVSWYQQALGQGPQFIFQYYREEENGRGNFPPRFSGLQFPNYSSELNVNALELDDSALYLCASSLPLGLAGSGANVLTFGAGSRLTVL.

CDR3 DNA: TGTGCCAGCAGCTTAGATCAGGGGGCAATCGGACAGTTCTTC. This codes for CASSLDQGAIGQFF. The V and J genes are TRBV11-3 and TRBJ2-1; 8 bases match TRBD1. Trimming removed 0 bases from V and 13 bases from J; junction bases left unmatched: 8. The CDR3 sequence is 14 residues long. CDR1 and CDR2 from the germline V gene are SGHNT and YENEEA.

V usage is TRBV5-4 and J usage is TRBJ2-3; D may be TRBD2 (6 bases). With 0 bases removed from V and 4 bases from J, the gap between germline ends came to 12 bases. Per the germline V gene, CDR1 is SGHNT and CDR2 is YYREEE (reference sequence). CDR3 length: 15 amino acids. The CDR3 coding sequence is TGTGCCAGCAGCTTGGGGCTCGGGGGTGCAGATACGCAGTATTTT. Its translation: CASSLGLGGADTQYF.

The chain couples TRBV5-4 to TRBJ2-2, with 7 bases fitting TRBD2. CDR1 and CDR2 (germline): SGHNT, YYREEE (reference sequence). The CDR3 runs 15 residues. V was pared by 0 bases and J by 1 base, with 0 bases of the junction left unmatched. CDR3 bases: TGTGCCAGCAGCTTGGCGGGGGGGAACACCGGGGAGCTGTTTTTT. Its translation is CASSLAGGNTGELFF.

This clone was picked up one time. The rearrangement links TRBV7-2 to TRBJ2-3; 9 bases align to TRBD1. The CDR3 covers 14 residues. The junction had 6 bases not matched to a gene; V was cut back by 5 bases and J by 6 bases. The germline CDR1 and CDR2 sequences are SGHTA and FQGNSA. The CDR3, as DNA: TGTGCCAGCAGCGAGGACAGGGGATCGGATACGCAGTATTTT. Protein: CASSEDRGSDTQYF.

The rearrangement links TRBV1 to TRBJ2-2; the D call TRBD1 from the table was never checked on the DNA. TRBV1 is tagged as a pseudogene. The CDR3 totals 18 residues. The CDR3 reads CTSSQDPPGQGNTGELFF. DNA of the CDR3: TGCACCAGCAGCCAAGATCCTCCGGGACAGGGTAACACCGGGGAGCTGTTTTTT.

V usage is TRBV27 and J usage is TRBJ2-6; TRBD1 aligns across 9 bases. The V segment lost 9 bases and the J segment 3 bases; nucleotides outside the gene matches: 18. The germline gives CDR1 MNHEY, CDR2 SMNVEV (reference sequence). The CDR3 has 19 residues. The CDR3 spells CARGDRDRAFLCGANVLTF. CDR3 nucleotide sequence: TGTGCCAGGGGGGACCGGGACAGGGCGTTCCTATGTGGGGCCAACGTCCTGACTTTC.

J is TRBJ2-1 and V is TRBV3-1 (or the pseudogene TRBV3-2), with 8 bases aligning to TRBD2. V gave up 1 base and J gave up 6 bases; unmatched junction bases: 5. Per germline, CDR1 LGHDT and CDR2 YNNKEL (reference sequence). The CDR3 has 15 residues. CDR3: CASSQASGSVNEQFF. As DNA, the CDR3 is TGTGCCAGCAGCCAAGCGAGCGGGAGTGTCAATGAGCAGTTCTTC.

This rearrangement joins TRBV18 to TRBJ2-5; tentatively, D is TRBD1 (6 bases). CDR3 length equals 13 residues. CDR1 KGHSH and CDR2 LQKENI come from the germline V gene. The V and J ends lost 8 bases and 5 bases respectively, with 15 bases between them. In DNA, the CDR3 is TGTGCCAGCACCCAGGGGTCAGGGGAGACCCAGTACTTC. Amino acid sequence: CASTQGSGETQYF.

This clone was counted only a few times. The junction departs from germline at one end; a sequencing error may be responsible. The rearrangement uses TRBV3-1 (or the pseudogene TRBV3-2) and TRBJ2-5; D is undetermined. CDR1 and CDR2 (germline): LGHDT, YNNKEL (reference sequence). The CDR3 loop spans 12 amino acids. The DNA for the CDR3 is TGTGCCAGCAGCCAAGTTAGAGAGGCCCAGTACTTC. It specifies CASSQVREAQYF.

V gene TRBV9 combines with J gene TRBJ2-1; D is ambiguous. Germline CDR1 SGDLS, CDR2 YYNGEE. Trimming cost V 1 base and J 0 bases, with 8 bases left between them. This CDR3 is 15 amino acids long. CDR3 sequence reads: CASSVSSSSYNEQFF. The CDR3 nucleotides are TGTGCCAGCAGCGTAAGCTCGAGCTCCTACAATGAGCAGTTCTTC.

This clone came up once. CDR3 DNA sequence: TGTGCCAGCAGTAACCTTCTAGCGTACTACGAGCAGTACGTC. Its translation: CASSNLLAYYEQYV. The gene calls are TRBV6-2 or TRBV6-3 and TRBJ2-7; a weak D match, TRBD2 (6 bases). CDR1 is MNHEY and CDR2 is SVGEGT in the germline V gene. With 5 bases removed from V and 3 bases from J, the gap between germline ends came to 14 bases. This CDR3 comprises 14 residues.

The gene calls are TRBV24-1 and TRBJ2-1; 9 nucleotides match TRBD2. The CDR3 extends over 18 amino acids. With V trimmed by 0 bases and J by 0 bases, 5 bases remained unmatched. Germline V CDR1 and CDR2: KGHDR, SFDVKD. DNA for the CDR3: TGTGCCACCAGTGATTTGCCTAGCGGGGTCAGCTCCTACAATGAGCAGTTCTTC. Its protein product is CATSDLPSGVSSYNEQFF.

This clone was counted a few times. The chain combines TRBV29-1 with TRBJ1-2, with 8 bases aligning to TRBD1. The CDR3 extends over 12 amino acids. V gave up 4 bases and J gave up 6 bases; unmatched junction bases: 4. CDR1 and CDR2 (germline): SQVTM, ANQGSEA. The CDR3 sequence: CSVVAGGDGYTF. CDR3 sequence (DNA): TGCAGCGTTGTGGCAGGGGGCGATGGCTACACCTTC.

CDR3: CASSQVRPGGAVWTDTQYF. The CDR3 DNA reads as TGTGCCAGCAGCCAAGTCCGACCGGGGGGGGCCGTTTGGACAGATACGCAGTATTTT. The genes are TRBV3-1 (or the pseudogene TRBV3-2) and TRBJ2-3; 8 nucleotides line up with TRBD2. CDR3 length: 19 amino acids. The ends lost 1 base at V and 3 bases at J; junction bases unmatched: 15. CDR1 and CDR2 (germline): LGHDT, YNNKEL (reference sequence).

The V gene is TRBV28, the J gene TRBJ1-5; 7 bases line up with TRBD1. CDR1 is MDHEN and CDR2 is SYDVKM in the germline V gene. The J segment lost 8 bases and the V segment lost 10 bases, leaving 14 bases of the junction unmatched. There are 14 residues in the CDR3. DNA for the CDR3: TGTGCCACTTATTACCACAGGGGAGAGGAGCCCCAGCATTTT. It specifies CATYYHRGEEPQHF.

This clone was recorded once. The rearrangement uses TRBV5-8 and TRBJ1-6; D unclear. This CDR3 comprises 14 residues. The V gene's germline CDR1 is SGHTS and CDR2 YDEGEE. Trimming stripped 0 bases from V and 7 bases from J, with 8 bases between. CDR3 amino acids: CASSLGAPNSPLHF. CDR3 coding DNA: TGTGCCAGCAGCTTGGGGGCGCCAAATTCACCCCTCCACTTT.

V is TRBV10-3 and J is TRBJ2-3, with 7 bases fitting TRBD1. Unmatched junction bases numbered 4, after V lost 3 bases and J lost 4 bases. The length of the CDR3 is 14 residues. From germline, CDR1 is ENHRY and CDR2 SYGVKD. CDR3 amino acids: CAISEGDRADTQYF. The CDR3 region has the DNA TGTGCCATCAGTGAAGGGGACAGAGCAGATACGCAGTATTTT.